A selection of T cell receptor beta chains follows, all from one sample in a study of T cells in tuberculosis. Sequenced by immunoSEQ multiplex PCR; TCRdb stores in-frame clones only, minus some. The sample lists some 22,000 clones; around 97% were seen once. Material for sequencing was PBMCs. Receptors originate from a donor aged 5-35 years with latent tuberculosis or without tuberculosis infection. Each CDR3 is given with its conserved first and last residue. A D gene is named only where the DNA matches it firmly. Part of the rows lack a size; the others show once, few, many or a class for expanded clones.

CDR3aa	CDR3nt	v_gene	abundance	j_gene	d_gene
CASKLPGTNEKLFF	TGTGCCAGCAAATTGCCAGGGACTAATGAAAAACTGTTTTTT	TRBV28	-	TRBJ1-4	-
CASSEGQAYGYTF	TGTGCCAGCAGTGAAGGGCAGGCCTATGGCTACACCTTC	TRBV2	-	TRBJ1-2	-
CASSDSGGAIIQPQHF	TGTGCCAGCAGTGACTCGGGGGGGGCGATCATCCAGCCCCAGCATTTT	TRBV6-4	-	TRBJ1-5	-
CASSLGAGRNEQFF	TGTGCCAGCAGCTTAGGGGCAGGGAGGAATGAGCAGTTCTTC	TRBV11-1	once	TRBJ2-1	-
CASSAIDRDGTEAFF	TGTGCCAGCAGCGCGATCGACAGGGATGGCACTGAAGCTTTCTTT	TRBV9	-	TRBJ1-1	TRBD1
CASREGRNGYTF	TGTGCCAGCAGGGAGGGTAGGAATGGCTACACCTTC	TRBV7-9	once	TRBJ1-2	-
CAINSPGQGAEGEETQYF	TGTGCCATTAACTCCCCGGGACAGGGGGCTGAAGGTGAAGAGACCCAGTACTTC	TRBV10-3	once	TRBJ2-5	TRBD1
CASRDTGQGHNEQFF	TGTGCCAGCAGAGATACGGGACAGGGCCACAATGAGCAGTTCTTC	TRBV6-6	-	TRBJ2-1	TRBD1
CASSLAVSDSLVADTQYF	TGTGCCAGCAGCTTAGCGGTTTCCGACTCCCTTGTAGCAGATACGCAGTATTTT	TRBV7-6	-	TRBJ2-3	-
CAISESKLAGLTVRNEQFF	TGTGCCATCAGTGAGTCGAAACTAGCGGGGCTCACGGTCAGGAATGAGCAGTTCTTC	TRBV10-3	once	TRBJ2-1	TRBD2
CASSEAQRGGYEQYF	TGTGCCAGCAGTGAAGCCCAGCGGGGTGGCTACGAGCAGTACTTC	TRBV2	-	TRBJ2-7	TRBD2
CASSRQGEKTEAFF	TGCGCCAGCAGTCGGCAGGGTGAGAAAACTGAAGCTTTCTTT	TRBV10-1	-	TRBJ1-1	-
CAISASSNQPQHF	TGTGCCATCAGTGCTTCTAGCAATCAGCCCCAGCATTTT	TRBV10-3	-	TRBJ1-5	-
CASSLGPTGSGANVPTF	TGCGCCAGCAGCTTGGGGCCTACAGGGAGCGGGGCCAACGTCCCGACTTTC	TRBV5-1	-	TRBJ2-6	-
CASSPIPRWNTEAFF	TGTGCCAGCAGCCCCATCCCGAGGTGGAACACTGAGGCTTTCTTT	TRBV7-9	-	TRBJ1-1	-
CATSIRDYGYTF	TGTGCCACCAGCATCAGGGACTATGGCTACACCTTC	TRBV15	-	TRBJ1-2	-
CASSYIRGAEAFF	TGTGCCAGCAGTTACATCAGGGGCGCTGAAGCTTTCTTT	TRBV6-5	-	TRBJ1-1	-
CASSLADHITYEQYF	TGTGCCAGCAGCTTGGCCGATCACATTACCTACGAGCAGTACTTC	TRBV5-8	-	TRBJ2-7	-
CAFPPPSGRLMNTEAFF	TGTGCCTTTCCTCCCCCTTCAGGGCGCCTCATGAACACTGAAGCTTTCTTT	TRBV7-9	-	TRBJ1-1	-
CASSLVAGGWETQYF	TGTGCCAGCAGCTTGGTAGCGGGGGGCTGGGAGACCCAGTACTTC	TRBV7-8	once	TRBJ2-5	TRBD2
CASSEGVGLYYGYTF	TGTGCCAGCAGTGAAGGGGTAGGACTGTACTATGGCTACACCTTC	TRBV6-1	-	TRBJ1-2	-
CASGRDRGYEQYF	TGCGCCAGCGGCCGGGACAGGGGTTACGAGCAGTACTTC	TRBV5-1	-	TRBJ2-7	TRBD1
CASSLGRSYGYTF	TGTGCCAGCAGTTTAGGGAGAAGCTATGGCTACACCTTC	TRBV27	once	TRBJ1-2	-
CASGSEGTGFGGYTF	TGTGCTAGTGGTTCGGAGGGGACAGGTTTCGGTGGCTACACCTTC	TRBV12-5	-	TRBJ1-2	TRBD1
CASSSPEATGGVGNSPLHF	TGTGCCAGCAGCTCCCCCGAGGCCACGGGGGGGGTGGGAAATTCACCCCTCCACTTT	TRBV7-8	-	TRBJ1-6	-
CASSQGDRGLGEAFF	TGCGCCAGCAGCCAAGGAGACAGGGGGCTGGGTGAAGCTTTCTTT	TRBV4-3	-	TRBJ1-1	TRBD1
CASSIDLPSGIYTDTQYF	TGTGCCAGTAGTATAGATCTCCCTAGCGGGATTTACACAGATACGCAGTATTTT	TRBV19	once	TRBJ2-3	TRBD2
CASSYWSEGQGYYTF	TGTGCCAGCAGTTATTGGTCCGAAGGACAGGGTTACTACACCTTC	TRBV6-5	once	TRBJ1-2	TRBD1
CAISESENQPQHF	TGTGCCATCAGTGAGTCCGAGAATCAGCCCCAGCATTTT	TRBV10-3	-	TRBJ1-5	-
CASGLTGGLGYEQYF	TGTGCTAGTGGCCTCACAGGGGGTCTGGGCTACGAGCAGTACTTC	TRBV12-5	once	TRBJ2-7	TRBD1
CACDTSSLNTGELFF	TGTGCCTGTGATACTAGCTCCTTGAACACCGGGGAGCTGTTTTTT	TRBV30	-	TRBJ2-2	-
CASSVNGAENTEAFF	TGTGCCAGCAGCGTAAATGGGGCGGAGAACACTGAAGCTTTCTTT	TRBV9	-	TRBJ1-1	-
CASSQPIKPGGLNEKLFF	TGTGCCAGCAGCCAACCTATTAAACCGGGGGGGCTTAATGAAAAACTGTTTTTT	TRBV4-2	-	TRBJ1-4	-
CASSLPGGTDYEQYF	TGTGCCAGCAGCCTACCGGGAGGGACCGACTACGAGCAGTACTTC	TRBV7-9	-	TRBJ2-7	TRBD2
CASSLLEPYPYQPQHF	TGCGCCAGCAGCCTTCTAGAACCCTACCCTTATCAGCCCCAGCATTTT	TRBV4-1	-	TRBJ1-5	-
CASSQDVAGEPNEKLFF	TGTGCCAGCAGCCAAGATGTTGCAGGGGAACCTAATGAAAAACTGTTTTTT	TRBV14	once	TRBJ1-4	-
CAISEASESYEQYF	TGTGCCATCAGTGAGGCTAGCGAATCCTACGAGCAGTACTTC	TRBV10-3	once	TRBJ2-7	-
CASSLLGGTGAYEQYF	TGTGCCAGCAGCTTATTGGGGGGGACAGGAGCCTACGAGCAGTACTTC	TRBV7-2	-	TRBJ2-7	-
CASSFVQTGELFF	TGTGCCAGCAGTTTCGTACAGACCGGGGAGCTGTTTTTT	TRBV27	-	TRBJ2-2	-
CASSISGRAKNIQYF	TGTGCCAGTAGTATTTCCGGGAGAGCCAAAAACATTCAGTACTTC	TRBV19	-	TRBJ2-4	-
CASSESTLAGYTF	TGCGCCAGCAGTGAGTCGACATTGGCTGGCTACACCTTC	TRBV10-1	-	TRBJ1-2	-
CASTPGASGGTGELFF	TGCGCCAGCACCCCCGGGGCTAGCGGGGGGACCGGGGAGCTGTTTTTT	TRBV5-1	-	TRBJ2-2	TRBD2
CASSDTSGGANIQYF	TGTGCCAGCAGTGACACTAGCGGGGGGGCAAACATTCAGTACTTC	TRBV6-4	-	TRBJ2-4	TRBD2
CASSRTSGRAGFNEQFF	TGTGCCAGCAGCCGGACTAGCGGGAGGGCCGGCTTCAATGAGCAGTTCTTC	TRBV13	-	TRBJ2-1	TRBD2
CAISVTGLYNEQFF	TGTGCCATCAGTGTAACAGGGTTGTACAATGAGCAGTTCTTC	TRBV10-3	-	TRBJ2-1	-
CASSIEPGLNYGYTF	TGTGCCAGTAGTATAGAGCCAGGGCTAAACTATGGCTACACCTTC	TRBV19	-	TRBJ1-2	-
CASSPTGGALRDNSPLHF	TGTGCCAGCAGCCCGACAGGGGGCGCCTTGAGGGATAATTCACCCCTCCACTTT	TRBV14	-	TRBJ1-6	TRBD1
CASSFVREVVDEKLFF	TGTGCCAGCAGCTTTGTTCGGGAGGTGGTGGATGAAAAACTGTTTTTT	TRBV7-9	-	TRBJ1-4	-
CASSPLQGGVINEQFF	TGTGCCAGCAGCCCATTACAGGGGGGGGTTATAAATGAGCAGTTCTTC	TRBV7-9	-	TRBJ2-1	-
CASSEATTSGSFEQFF	TGTGCCAGCAGTGAAGCCACTACTAGCGGGTCTTTTGAGCAGTTCTTC	TRBV6-1	-	TRBJ2-1	TRBD2
CASSLPGTSGSSQQYF	TGTGCCAGCAGCTTACCCGGGACTAGCGGGAGTTCACAGCAGTACTTC	TRBV5-6	-	TRBJ2-7	TRBD2
CASSLAPGQGYEQYF	TGTGCCAGCAGTTTAGCGCCGGGACAGGGATACGAGCAGTACTTC	TRBV27	-	TRBJ2-7	TRBD1
CASSIGTGWADTQYF	TGTGCCAGCAGTATCGGGACAGGGTGGGCAGATACGCAGTATTTT	TRBV2	once	TRBJ2-3	TRBD1
CASSKGVVRTGGETSWPQHF	TGTGCCAGCAGCAAAGGGGTAGTAAGGACAGGGGGCGAGACTTCGTGGCCCCAGCATTTT	TRBV21-1	-	TRBJ1-5	-
CAWLGQGNEKLFF	TGTGCCTGGTTGGGACAGGGGAACGAAAAACTGTTTTTT	TRBV30	-	TRBJ1-4	TRBD1
CASSSSGGANEKLFF	TGTGCCAGCAGTTCATCAGGGGGAGCTAATGAAAAACTGTTTTTT	TRBV27	-	TRBJ1-4	TRBD1
CASSPVGSRQETQYF	TGTGCCAGCAGCCCTGTGGGGAGCCGACAAGAGACCCAGTACTTC	TRBV11-2	-	TRBJ2-5	-
CASSLGSNQPQHF	TGTGCCAGCAGCCTGGGCAGCAATCAGCCCCAGCATTTT	TRBV11-3	-	TRBJ1-5	-
CASSSLESGTLYEQYF	TGTGCCAGCAGCTCCCTTGAGTCGGGGACTCTCTACGAGCAGTACTTC	TRBV11-2	-	TRBJ2-7	-
CASIYSGVPYEQYF	TGTGCCAGCATATACAGCGGAGTCCCCTACGAGCAGTACTTC	TRBV6-1	-	TRBJ2-7	-